The 19 T cell receptor beta chains presented below share a single source sample, sequenced in a study of radiotherapy plus CTLA-4 blockade in lung cancer. This table comes from immunoSEQ multiplex PCR, and its TCRdb copy is limited to in-frame clones, with some not included. The sample carries some 70,000 clones, 65% to 80% recorded once. The source was peripheral blood, collected from a patient treated with radiotherapy plus ipilimumab. These receptors all come from a human donor with non-small cell lung cancer who had a complete response to radiotherapy plus ipilimumab.

The chain carries TRBV7-9 and TRBJ1-2, with D tentatively TRBD1 (5 bases). CDR1 and CDR2 from the germline V gene are SEHNR and FQNEAQ (reference sequence). Trimming pared 1 base from V and 6 bases from J, leaving 15 bases between. This CDR3 has 15 residues. Here the CDR3 reads CASSLEAGLGNGYTF. Here the CDR3 DNA reads TGTGCCAGCAGCTTAGAAGCAGGGTTGGGTAATGGCTACACCTTC.

The chain has TRBV5-1 and TRBJ2-1, with 13 nucleotides matching TRBD2. The CDR3 is 18 residues long. CDR1 is SGHRS and CDR2 is YFSETQ in the germline V gene. V lost 6 bases, J lost 0 bases, and 9 bases stayed unmatched. The CDR3 loop is CASTGLAGEFSSYNEQFF. CDR3 sequence (DNA): TGCGCCAGCACCGGACTAGCGGGAGAATTTTCCTCCTACAATGAGCAGTTCTTC.

V and J are TRBV19 and TRBJ1-2, with D perhaps matching TRBD1 (6 bases). From germline, CDR1 is LNHDA and CDR2 SQIVND (reference sequence). Trimming shortened V by 5 bases and J by 6 bases, and 19 bases separated the two germline ends. The CDR3 runs to 15 residues. CDR3 DNA sequence: TGTGCCAGTAGTCCTCGACAGGCCGTCGTACATGGCTACACCTTC. It specifies CASSPRQAVVHGYTF.

The DNA for the CDR3 is TGTGCCAGCAGTGCGACGAGATTGTTCACAGATACGCAGTATTTT. Protein sequence: CASSATRLFTDTQYF. The V gene is TRBV27, the J gene TRBJ2-3; D gene unclear. Germline assignment: CDR1 MNHEY and CDR2 SMNVEV (reference sequence). The CDR3 is made up of 15 amino acids. Trimming shortened V by 5 bases and J by 2 bases, and 14 bases separated the two germline ends.

This clone was seen ten or more times. The chain employs TRBV19 and TRBJ1-1, with D maybe TRBD1 (6 bases). CDR1 LNHDA and CDR2 SQIVND come from the germline V gene (reference sequence). The CDR3 totals 13 residues. V dropped 5 bases and J dropped 3 bases, with 10 bases sitting between them. CDR3 sequence: CASSVTGYTEAFF. The CDR3 bases are TGTGCCAGTAGTGTTACAGGGTACACTGAAGCTTTCTTT.

The chain uses TRBV6-5 and TRBJ1-2, with 8 bases fitting TRBD1. The CDR3 is 15 amino acids. V lost 6 bases, J lost 0 bases, and 6 bases stayed unmatched. Germline CDR1 reads MNHEY; CDR2 reads SVGAGI. Here the CDR3 DNA reads TGTGCCAGCAGCATCGGGACAGGAGCTAACTATGGCTACACCTTC. Its protein is CASSIGTGANYGYTF.

The V call is TRBV5-6, the J call TRBJ2-7, with D maybe TRBD1 (7 bases). The CDR3 sequence is 15 residues long. V shed 1 base and J shed 4 bases, with 15 bases lying between them. Germline V gene lookup returns CDR1 SGHDT and CDR2 YYEEEE. DNA of the CDR3: TGTGCCAGCAGCTTGAGAATCCCAGGGGGGTACGAGCAGTACGTC. Translating gives CASSLRIPGGYEQYV.

The chain is built from TRBV15 and TRBJ1-1, with TRBD1 matching over 8 bases. V lost 1 base, J lost 1 base, and 2 bases stayed unmatched. Germline CDR1 LNHNV, CDR2 YYDKDF (reference sequence). The CDR3 spans 15 residues. The CDR3 loop is CATSRVGTGNTEAFF. The CDR3, as DNA: TGTGCCACCAGCAGAGTAGGGACAGGGAACACTGAAGCTTTCTTT.

The chain carries TRBV19 and TRBJ1-1, with 11 bases fitting TRBD1. In germline, CDR1 is LNHDA, CDR2 SQIVND (reference sequence). V shed 8 bases, J shed 5 bases, and the junction held 10 bases outside the gene matches. The CDR3 totals 15 residues. DNA of the CDR3: TGTGCCAGTCAGGACAGGGGGCTGAGGGGGACTGAAGCTTTCTTT. Translated, it gives CASQDRGLRGTEAFF.

This chain connects TRBV10-3 to TRBJ2-1, with TRBD2 matching 10 bases. V lost 5 bases to trimming and J lost 8 bases; unmatched junction nucleotides: 9. The CDR3 has 15 amino acids. Germline-derived CDR1 and CDR2 are ENHRY and SYGVKD. CDR3 coding DNA: TGTGCCATCAGTAGCGGGGGGGCCGTTTTAGATGAGCAGTTCTTC. It specifies CAISSGGAVLDEQFF.

This chain uses TRBV5-1 with TRBJ1-2, with 10 bases that match TRBD1. J gave up 5 bases and V 5 bases, and 9 bases lay outside the gene matches. Germline CDR1 reads SGHRS; CDR2 reads YFSETQ. The CDR3 contains 15 residues. This chain's CDR3 is CASRTGGGEDYGYTF. As DNA, the CDR3 is TGCGCCAGCAGGACAGGGGGCGGCGAGGATTATGGCTACACCTTC.

This chain connects TRBV9 to TRBJ2-1; D is possibly TRBD2 (6 bases). CDR3 length equals 17 residues. The germline V and J ends were trimmed by 0 bases and 7 bases, with 20 bases remaining between them. Per germline, CDR1 SGDLS and CDR2 YYNGEE. The CDR3 nucleotides read TGTGCCAGCAGCGTAGCCGCGCGGGGCCAGCGGGTAAATGAGCAGTTCTTC. Amino acid sequence: CASSVAARGQRVNEQFF.

This clone was observed a single time. CDR3 nucleotide sequence: TGTGCCAGCAGCTTAGTCTCAACTGGAAACACCATATATTTT. It is translated as CASSLVSTGNTIYF. J is TRBJ1-3 and V is TRBV11-3; D is unresolved. This CDR3 has 14 amino acids. Trimming shortened V by 1 base and J by 2 bases, and 6 bases separated the two germline ends. Germline V gives CDR1 SGHNT, CDR2 YENEEA.

The CDR3 spells CASSLGTMGRVSYEQYF. CDR3 in DNA: TGCGCCAGCAGCTTGGGGACGATGGGCAGGGTCTCCTACGAGCAGTACTTC. The J gene is TRBJ2-7, the V gene TRBV5-1; a weak D match, TRBD1 (5 bases). Trimming removed 0 bases from V and 0 bases from J, with 16 bases in between. CDR3 length: 17 amino acids. Germline CDR1 is SGHRS and CDR2 is YFSETQ.

The chain joins TRBV30 to TRBJ2-6, with D hard to call. This CDR3 comprises 15 residues. Germline V CDR1 and CDR2: GTSNPN, SVGIG (reference sequence). The V end lost 0 bases, the J end lost 0 bases, and 6 bases lay between the germline ends. CDR3 protein: CAWSVPGSGANVLTF. As DNA, the CDR3 is TGTGCCTGGAGTGTACCTGGCTCTGGGGCCAACGTCCTGACTTTC.

The chain combines TRBV27 with TRBJ2-5; no clear D gene. The germline gives CDR1 MNHEY, CDR2 SMNVEV (reference sequence). There are 15 residues in the CDR3. Deletions cut 3 bases from V and 4 bases from J, with 15 bases between. CDR3 DNA: TGTGCCAGCAGTTTTGCCCGACGGGTAGGAGAGACCCAGTACTTC. It is translated as CASSFARRVGETQYF.

This chain uses TRBV10-2 with TRBJ1-5; 9 bases agree with TRBD1. Germline V gene lookup returns CDR1 WSHSY and CDR2 SAAADI. After removal of 8 bases from V and 3 bases from J, the junction contained 11 bases not matched to a gene. The CDR3 is made up of 16 amino acids. The CDR3 DNA reads TGCGCCAGCCACCCAGGACAGGGGTTATACAATCAGCCCCAGCATTTT. Protein sequence: CASHPGQGLYNQPQHF.

The J gene is TRBJ1-5, the V gene TRBV5-1, with 8 bases identical to TRBD1. The junction had 4 bases not matched to a gene; V was cut back by 2 bases and J by 6 bases. Germline CDR1 and CDR2: SGHRS and YFSETQ. The CDR3 totals 14 residues. The CDR3 is CASSFGQGGQPQHF. CDR3 coding DNA: TGCGCCAGCAGCTTCGGACAGGGTGGTCAGCCCCAGCATTTT.

V gene TRBV19 combines with J gene TRBJ1-2; 10 nucleotides agree with TRBD1. This CDR3 region has 16 residues. Germline V gene lookup returns CDR1 LNHDA and CDR2 SQIVND (reference sequence). The J segment lost 5 bases and the V segment lost 6 bases, leaving 12 bases of the junction unmatched. DNA for the CDR3: TGTGCCAGTAGCCCGAAAATGACAGGGGGCACGTATGGCTACACCTTC. Translation: CASSPKMTGGTYGYTF.